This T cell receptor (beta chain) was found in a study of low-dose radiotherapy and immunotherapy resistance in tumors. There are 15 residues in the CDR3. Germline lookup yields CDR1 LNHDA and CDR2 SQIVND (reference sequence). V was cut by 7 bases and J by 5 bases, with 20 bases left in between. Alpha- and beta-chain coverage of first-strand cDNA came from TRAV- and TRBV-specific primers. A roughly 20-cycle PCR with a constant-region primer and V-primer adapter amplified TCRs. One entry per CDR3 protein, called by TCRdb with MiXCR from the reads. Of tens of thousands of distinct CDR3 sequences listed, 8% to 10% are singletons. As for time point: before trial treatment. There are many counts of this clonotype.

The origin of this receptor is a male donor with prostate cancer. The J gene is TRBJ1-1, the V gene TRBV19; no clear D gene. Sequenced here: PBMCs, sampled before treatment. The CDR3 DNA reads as TGTGCCAGTATCCCACGGAGGGTAGGGTGGACTGAAGCTTTCTTT. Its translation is CASIPRRVGWTEAFF. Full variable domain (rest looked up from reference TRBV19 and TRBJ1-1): DGGITQSPKYLFRKEGQNVTLSCEQNLNHDAMYWYRQDPGQGLRLIYYSQIVNDFQKGDIAEGYSVSREKKESFPLTVTSAQKNPTAFYLCASIPRRVGWTEAFFGQGTRLTVV.